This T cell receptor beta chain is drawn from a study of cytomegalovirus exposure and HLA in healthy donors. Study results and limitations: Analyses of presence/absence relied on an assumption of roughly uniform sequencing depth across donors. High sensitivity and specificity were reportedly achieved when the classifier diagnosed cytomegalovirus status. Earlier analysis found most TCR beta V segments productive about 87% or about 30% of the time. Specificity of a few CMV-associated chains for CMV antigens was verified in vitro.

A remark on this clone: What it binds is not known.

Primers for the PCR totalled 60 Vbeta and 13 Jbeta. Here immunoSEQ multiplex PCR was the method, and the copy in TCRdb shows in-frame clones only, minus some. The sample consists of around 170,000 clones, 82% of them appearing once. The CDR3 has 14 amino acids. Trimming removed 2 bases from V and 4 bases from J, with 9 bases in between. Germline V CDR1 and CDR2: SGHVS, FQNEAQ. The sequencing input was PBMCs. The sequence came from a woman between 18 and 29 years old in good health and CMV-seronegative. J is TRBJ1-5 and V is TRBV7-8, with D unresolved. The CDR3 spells CASSLLEANQPQHF. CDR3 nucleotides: TGTGCCAGCAGCTTACTGGAGGCTAATCAGCCCCAGCATTTT.